This TCR beta chain was recovered during a study of early T cells in non-severe SARS-CoV-2 infection. Study in general: From unsorted whole blood, bulk RNA was sequenced, and the chains remained unpaired.

TCRdb fed the 5' RACE reads into MiXCR, producing one record per CDR3 protein. The repertoire holds tens of thousands of distinct CDR3 sequences, approximately 12% seen once, with 3.4% in the top ten. This clonotype showed up just a few times. The specimen sequenced was whole blood. This TCR derives from an adult who was a healthcare worker with PCR-confirmed SARS-CoV-2 infection or an uninfected control (not recorded which).

In DNA form, the CDR3 reads TGTGCCAGCAGTGAAGGGCTAGCGGGAGTAAGGTCCTACGAGCAGTACTTC. Its translation: CASSEGLAGVRSYEQYF. The chain links TRBV2 to TRBJ2-7, with 10 nucleotides matching TRBD2. Germline CDR1 reads SNHLY; CDR2 reads FYNNEI. J was trimmed by 1 base and V by 1 base; bases with no gene match: 7. The length of the CDR3 is 17 residues.